The sequence of this T cell receptor (beta chain) was determined in a study of blood T cell repertoires in COVID-19. At the level of the study: Italy, Spain and the United States were the sources of the convalescent and acute COVID-19 samples. Sources were T cells, B-cell-depleted T cells, or PBMCs; the material itself was cDNA or gDNA.

Study processing details: Estimation of nucleated cell counts was performed using reference gene primer amplification. Data came from immunoSEQ multiplex PCR; TCRdb stores just in-frame clones and leaves some out. D and trimming come from the DNA, and the V and J calls and clone size come from that table. The data hold roughly 100,000 clones, with around 87% observed a single time. This clone showed up just a few times. Within the sample, other DNA sequences also encode this same CDR3. This CDR3 region has 14 residues. The germline gives CDR1 MNHEY, CDR2 SMNVEV (reference sequence). V was pared by 6 bases and J by 4 bases, with 5 bases of the junction left unmatched.

The receptor was derived from a woman aged 25 to 39 with acute or convalescent COVID-19. The V and J genes are TRBV27 and TRBJ1-5; 8 bases match TRBD1. The sample taken for sequencing was peripheral blood. The CDR3, as DNA: TGTGCCAGCAGCCCGGACAGGGAGAATCAGCCCCAGCATTTT. Translation gives CASSPDRENQPQHF.